Listed below are T cell receptor beta chains from one sample, sequenced in a study of blood T cell repertoires in COVID-19. Sequenced by immunoSEQ multiplex PCR; TCRdb stores in-frame clones only, minus some. This sample has 350,000 or so clones; roughly nine tenths occur once, and the top ten carry 3.5% to 4%. The sequencing input was peripheral blood. Receptor source: an older woman with COVID-19, enrolled during active disease. The CDR3 runs from the conserved cysteine through the conserved F or W. The D gene is left open where the match is weak. Clone size is stated in some rows and not others, as once, few, many or a class when expanded.

cdr3_aa	cdr3_nt	d_call	j_call	clone_size	v_call
CASSRDAGQPQHF	TGTGCCAGCAGCCGGGATGCTGGGCAGCCCCAGCATTTT	.	TRBJ1-5	once	TRBV6-5
CASSVLGLYGYTF	TGTGCCAGCAGTGTATTGGGCCTCTATGGCTACACCTTC	.	TRBJ1-2	.	TRBV2
CATSRDPGNDQPQHF	TGTGCCACCAGCAGAGATCCAGGGAACGATCAGCCCCAGCATTTT	.	TRBJ1-5	once	TRBV15
CASSISTGASTDTQYF	TGTGCCAGTAGTATCTCGACAGGAGCTAGCACAGATACGCAGTATTTT	.	TRBJ2-3	once	TRBV19
CASSESRRGGYNEQFF	TGCGCCAGCAGTGAGTCGCGGCGGGGGGGTTACAATGAGCAGTTCTTC	TRBD2	TRBJ2-1	.	TRBV10-1
CASSQWTGANTEAFF	TGTGCCAGCAGCCAATGGACAGGCGCGAACACTGAAGCTTTCTTT	TRBD1	TRBJ1-1	.	TRBV3-1/TRBV3-2
CASSGLAGLTDTQYF	TGCGCCAGCAGCGGACTAGCAGGGCTCACAGATACGCAGTATTTT	TRBD2	TRBJ2-3	.	TRBV10-2
CASSLLAGGREQYF	TGTGCCAGCAGCTTACTAGCGGGGGGGCGAGAGCAGTACTTC	TRBD2	TRBJ2-7	.	TRBV7-2
CASSPRTTDTQYF	TGTGCCAGCTCACCACGAACAACAGATACGCAGTATTTT	.	TRBJ2-3	.	TRBV18
CASSSRPPGMNTEAFF	TGCGCCAGCAGCTCACGACCCCCAGGGATGAACACTGAAGCTTTCTTT	.	TRBJ1-1	.	TRBV5-1
CASSPVVRGRTNEKLFF	TGTGCCAGCAGCCCCGTGGTGCGGGGGCGGACTAATGAAAAACTGTTTTTT	.	TRBJ1-4	.	TRBV5-5
CASSLVWTVSNEQYF	TGTGCCAGCAGCTTGGTCTGGACAGTTTCCAACGAGCAGTACTTC	.	TRBJ2-7	once	TRBV5-6
CASSLNPTATNEKLFF	TGTGCCAGCTCACTAAACCCGACAGCAACTAATGAAAAACTGTTTTTT	.	TRBJ1-4	once	TRBV18
CASTNNSPLHF	TGTGCCAGCACCAATAATTCACCCCTCCACTTT	.	TRBJ1-6	.	TRBV2
CASSRGTSDSNEQFF	TGTGCCAGCAGCCGCGGGACTAGCGACTCAAATGAGCAGTTCTTC	TRBD2	TRBJ2-1	.	TRBV7-9
CSVEDRDINYGYTF	TGCAGCGTTGAAGACCGGGACATAAACTATGGCTACACCTTC	.	TRBJ1-2	.	TRBV29-1
CASSLVQVPSPLHF	TGCGCCAGCAGCTTGGTACAGGTCCCCTCACCCCTCCACTTT	.	TRBJ1-6	.	TRBV5-1
CASSGGGQGLNTEAFF	TGTGCCAGCAGCGGAGGGGGACAGGGGTTAAACACTGAAGCTTTCTTT	TRBD1	TRBJ1-1	.	TRBV5-4
CASSLTGDRNQPQHF	TGTGCCAGCAGTCTTACAGGGGATCGTAATCAGCCCCAGCATTTT	TRBD1	TRBJ1-5	.	TRBV6-5
CASSIPFRGRQDTEAFF	TGTGCCAGTAGTATACCATTCAGGGGACGACAGGACACTGAAGCTTTCTTT	.	TRBJ1-1	.	TRBV19
CASSSSGGTGELFF	TGTGCCAGCTCATCCTCAGGGGGTACCGGGGAGCTGTTTTTT	TRBD1	TRBJ2-2	.	TRBV18
CASRLTGQGHTEAFF	TGTGCCAGCAGGCTTACGGGACAGGGGCACACTGAAGCTTTCTTT	TRBD1	TRBJ1-1	.	TRBV7-9
CASSVGGSGVGRYEQYF	TGTGCCAGCAGCGTAGGGGGTAGCGGTGTAGGACGATACGAGCAGTACTTC	.	TRBJ2-7	.	TRBV9
CASSLGSGSTEAFF	TGTGCCAGCAGCTTAGGGTCGGGGAGCACTGAAGCTTTCTTT	.	TRBJ1-1	once	TRBV7-9
CASRSPQGAKTQYF	TGTGCCAGCAGATCTCCCCAGGGGGCTAAGACCCAGTACTTC	TRBD1	TRBJ2-5	.	TRBV6-5
CASSLMDRAYGYTF	TGTGCCAGCAGCCTCATGGACAGAGCCTATGGCTACACCTTC	.	TRBJ1-2	.	TRBV6-5
CASSEWGVQPQHF	TGTGCCAGCAGTGAGTGGGGCGTCCAGCCCCAGCATTTT	.	TRBJ1-5	.	TRBV12-3/TRBV12-4
CASSQDRVGQPQHF	TGCGCCAGCAGCCAAGACAGGGTAGGTCAGCCCCAGCATTTT	.	TRBJ1-5	.	TRBV4-1
CASSYRGAGEKLFF	TGTGCCAGCTCCTATCGGGGGGCTGGTGAAAAACTGTTTTTT	.	TRBJ1-4	.	TRBV6-5
CASSYGGTETEAFF	TGTGCCAGCAGTTACGGGGGCACGGAAACTGAAGCTTTCTTT	.	TRBJ1-1	.	TRBV6-2/TRBV6-3
CASSLDSRSGNTIYF	TGTGCCAGCAGCTTGGACAGCCGCTCTGGAAACACCATATATTTT	.	TRBJ1-3	.	TRBV5-4
CASSQGLAGGHNEQFF	TGTGCCAGCAGCCAAGGTCTAGCGGGGGGGCACAATGAGCAGTTCTTC	TRBD2	TRBJ2-1	.	TRBV3-1/TRBV3-2
CAWSHGQGRRETQYF	TGTGCCTGGAGTCACGGACAGGGACGGAGGGAGACCCAGTACTTC	TRBD1	TRBJ2-5	.	TRBV30
CASSFRGEAFF	TGTGCCAGCAGTTTTCGAGGGGAAGCTTTCTTT	.	TRBJ1-1	.	TRBV27
CASSLELAGENIQYF	TGCGCCAGCAGCTTGGAACTAGCGGGGGAAAACATTCAGTACTTC	TRBD2	TRBJ2-4	.	TRBV5-1